The present T cell receptor beta chain was sequenced within a study of T cells in localized non-small cell lung cancer. Findings of the study overall: Measurement of T cell clonality placed uninvolved adjacent lung highest, above the level in tumor. Appearance in adjacent lung was seen for a median roughly 50 of the top 100 tumor clones.

Only in-frame clones appear in the TCRdb table, and some are missing; sequencing was by immunoSEQ multiplex PCR. The sample holds thousands of clones, roughly a third seen once. Comments on this clone: Its antigen is unknown.

Germline lookup yields CDR1 MNHGY and CDR2 SAAAGT. The CDR3 runs 13 residues. Trimming stripped 4 bases from V and 7 bases from J, with 13 bases between. This sequence was found in a man aged 40 to 75 with stage II lung adenocarcinoma. The V and J genes are TRBV6-8 and TRBJ1-2, with a possible D match to TRBD1 (6 bases). The input for sequencing was lung tumor tissue, taken before any cancer treatment. Written as DNA, the CDR3 is TGTGCCAGCAGTTCCCAGGGACACGGTGGCTACACCTTC. Residues: CASSSQGHGGYTF.